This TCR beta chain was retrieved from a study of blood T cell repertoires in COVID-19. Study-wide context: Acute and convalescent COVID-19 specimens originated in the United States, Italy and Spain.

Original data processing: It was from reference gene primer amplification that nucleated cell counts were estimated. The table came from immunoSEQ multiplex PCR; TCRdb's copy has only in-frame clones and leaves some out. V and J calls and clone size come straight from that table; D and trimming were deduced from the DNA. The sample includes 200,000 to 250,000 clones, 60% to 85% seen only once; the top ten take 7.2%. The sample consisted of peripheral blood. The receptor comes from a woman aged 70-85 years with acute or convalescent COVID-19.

CDR3 DNA sequence: TGTGCAGGGGGACGGCGACCCAATGAAAAACTGTTTTTT. It codes for CAGGRRPNEKLFF. The chain is built from TRBV30 and TRBJ1-4, with D possibly matching TRBD1 (6 bases). From germline, CDR1 is GTSNPN and CDR2 SVGIG (reference sequence). The CDR3 totals 13 residues.